The clone carrying this T cell receptor beta chain was recorded at least ten times. The target antigen is unknown. RNA transcripts were the template for amplifying TCR beta CDR3 regions. First-round RT-PCR targeting the TCR CDR3 was performed with the HTBI primer set. In TCRdb, the multiplex PCR reads were re-called with MiXCR into one record per CDR3 protein. This sample has around 350,000 distinct CDR3 sequences, with more than 12% found just once. These data are taken from a study of T cells in Graves' hyperthyroidism and ophthalmopathy. For ophthalmopathy patients, the Clinical Activity Score was at least 3 and the NOSPECS grade at least 4; duration was under 3 months. The V gene end was trimmed by 6 bases and the J gene end by 2 bases; junction bases not matched to a gene: 6. The germline V gene has CDR1 SNHLY and CDR2 FYNNEI. This CDR3 spans 15 amino acids. Findings of the study overall: A 13 V-J model separated ophthalmopathy from stable hyperthyroidism. The majority of expanded thyroid clonotypes above 0.001 also appeared in blood.

Sequenced: blood. This sequence was found in a woman aged 25 to 45 with Graves' ophthalmopathy. V gene TRBV2 combines with J gene TRBJ1-3, with 8 bases aligning to TRBD1. The CDR3 nucleotides are TGTGCCAGCAGGATACAGGGGGACCCTGGAAACACCATATATTTT. It is translated as CASRIQGDPGNTIYF.